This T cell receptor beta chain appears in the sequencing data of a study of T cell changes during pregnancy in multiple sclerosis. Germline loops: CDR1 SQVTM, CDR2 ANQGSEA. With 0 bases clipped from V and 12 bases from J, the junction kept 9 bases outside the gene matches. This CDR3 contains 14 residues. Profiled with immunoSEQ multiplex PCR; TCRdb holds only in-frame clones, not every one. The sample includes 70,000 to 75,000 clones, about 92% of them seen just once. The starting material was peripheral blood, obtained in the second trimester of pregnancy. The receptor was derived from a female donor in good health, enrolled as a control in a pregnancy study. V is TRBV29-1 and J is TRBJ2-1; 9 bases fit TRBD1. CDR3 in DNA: TGCAGCGTTGAAGAGGGGGGGACAGGGATAGGGCAGTTCTTC. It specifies CSVEEGGTGIGQFF.